This TCR beta chain was sequenced during a study of shared clonotypes between healthy human individuals. Sequencing was at deep level. Every immunoSEQ plate was one replicate of a subset's evenly spread DNA. Produced via immunoSEQ multiplex PCR; TCRdb's table is partial and in-frame only. The sample holds more than 400,000 clones, around 80% seen once. The material sequenced was PBMCs. This receptor was taken from a woman in her thirties or forties in good health. Some clones in this sample may be carry-over from other donors' samples.

DNA of the CDR3: TGTGCCAGCAATCGGGACGGGCAAGAGACCCAGTACTTC. Its translation is CASNRDGQETQYF. The chain recombines TRBV6-6 with TRBJ2-5; TRBD1 or TRBD2 may be the D gene (5 bases each). The CDR3 runs 13 residues. Germline loops: CDR1 MNHNY, CDR2 SVGAGI (reference sequence). V lost 7 bases to trimming and J lost 2 bases, with 11 bases between them.